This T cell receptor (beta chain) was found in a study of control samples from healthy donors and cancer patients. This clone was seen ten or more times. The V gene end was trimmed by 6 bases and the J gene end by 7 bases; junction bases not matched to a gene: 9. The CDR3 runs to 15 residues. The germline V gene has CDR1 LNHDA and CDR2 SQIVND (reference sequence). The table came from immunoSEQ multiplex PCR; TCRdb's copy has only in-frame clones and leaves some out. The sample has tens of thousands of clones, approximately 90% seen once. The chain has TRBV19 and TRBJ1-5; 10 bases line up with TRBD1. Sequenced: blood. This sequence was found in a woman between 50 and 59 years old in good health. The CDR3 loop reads CASSAWTGGRQPQHF. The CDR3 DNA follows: TGTGCCAGTAGCGCTTGGACAGGGGGGCGGCAGCCCCAGCATTTT.